These 9 T cell receptor beta chains came from one sample sequenced in a study of blood T cell repertoires in COVID-19. The method was immunoSEQ multiplex PCR; TCRdb's version includes in-frame clones alone and lacks a portion of them. The sample has some 29,000 clones, about 88% seen once. Sequenced sample: peripheral blood. Source of these receptors: a human donor in a cohort sampled during active COVID-19.

The V call is TRBV5-6, the J call TRBJ2-7, with 9 bases that match TRBD1. The germline V gene has CDR1 SGHDT and CDR2 YYEEEE. V was clipped by 5 bases and J by 6 bases; unmatched bases: 6. The CDR3 is made up of 13 amino acids. The CDR3 DNA reads as TGTGCCAGCAGGAGGGGACAGGGCGGCGAGCAGTACTTC. Translation: CASRRGQGGEQYF.

This clone has a handful of counts. This chain joins TRBV27 and TRBJ1-5, with TRBD1 as a possible D gene (5 bases). Germline lookup yields CDR1 MNHEY and CDR2 SMNVEV (reference sequence). V was shortened by 6 bases and J by 1 base, with 10 bases between the two germline ends. The CDR3 spans 14 residues. The CDR3 DNA reads TGTGCCAGCAGGCCAGGGTCGAGCAATCAGCCCCAGCATTTT. Protein product: CASRPGSSNQPQHF.

This chain joins TRBV2 and TRBJ1-1; perhaps TRBD1 as D (5 bases). Germline-derived CDR1 and CDR2 are SNHLY and FYNNEI. Trimming shortened V by 6 bases and J by 4 bases, and 12 bases separated the two germline ends. This CDR3 contains 13 residues. CDR3 sequence reads: CASRARVGTEAFF. As DNA, the CDR3 is TGTGCCAGCAGGGCCAGGGTTGGCACTGAAGCTTTCTTT. Drawing the rest from reference TRBV2 and TRBJ1-1, the complete variable domain is EPEVTQTPSHQVTQMGQEVILRCVPISNHLYFYWYRQILGQKVEFLVSFYNNEISEKSEIFDDQFSVERPDGSNFTLKIRSTKLEDSAMYFCASRARVGTEAFFGQGTRLTVV.

The chain employs TRBV3-1 (or the pseudogene TRBV3-2) and TRBJ2-3; D possibly corresponds to TRBD2 (7 bases). Germline V CDR1 and CDR2: LGHDT, YNNKEL (reference sequence). The CDR3 totals 15 residues. Trimming removed 1 base from V and 4 bases from J, with 12 bases in between. The CDR3 region has the DNA TGTGCCAGCAGCCAAGGGGGGGGCAGGGCAGATACGCAGTATTTT. This codes for CASSQGGGRADTQYF.

The chain combines TRBV5-1 with TRBJ2-3; the match to TRBD2 covers 10 bases. Losses at the gene ends were 4 bases for V and 6 bases for J; bases not matched to a gene: 11. The CDR3 totals 16 residues. The germline gives CDR1 SGHRS, CDR2 YFSETQ. The CDR3 sequence is CASSPWTSGGQDTQYF. In DNA form, the CDR3 reads TGCGCCAGCAGCCCGTGGACTAGCGGAGGGCAGGATACGCAGTATTTT.

In this sample, this clone turned up a few times. The rearrangement uses TRBV7-9 and TRBJ1-5; perhaps TRBD1 as D (6 bases). This CDR3 is 16 amino acids long. Germline CDR1 SEHNR, CDR2 FQNEAQ (reference sequence). Between the trimmed V and J ends, which lost 5 bases and 2 bases, there was a span of 16 bases. The DNA for the CDR3 is TGTGCCAGCAGCCTGGGGGGGCCAGCCCGCAATCAGCCCCAGCATTTT. The encoded protein is CASSLGGPARNQPQHF.

The chain combines TRBV28 with TRBJ2-7; D might be TRBD2 (6 bases). The CDR3 is 13 amino acids. The ends were cut back, 1 base at V and 6 bases at J, with 10 bases in the middle. Germline V gene lookup returns CDR1 MDHEN and CDR2 SYDVKM. The CDR3: CASSLYRGFEQYF. CDR3 DNA: TGTGCCAGCAGTTTATATCGGGGGTTCGAGCAGTACTTC.

This chain uses TRBV6-5 with TRBJ2-2; 12 bases agree with TRBD2. J gave up 5 bases and V 8 bases, and 3 bases lay outside the gene matches. The germline V gene encodes CDR1 MNHEY and CDR2 SVGAGI. CDR3 length equals 14 residues. The CDR3 nucleotides read TGTGCCAGCCACGGGACTAGCGGGACCGGGGAGCTGTTTTTT. Its translation is CASHGTSGTGELFF.

The V gene is TRBV7-6, the J gene TRBJ2-1; possibly TRBD1 for D (6 bases). V dropped 7 bases and J dropped 8 bases, with 15 bases sitting between them. Germline values: CDR1 SGHVS, CDR2 FNYEAQ. The CDR3 is 13 amino acids. This CDR3 reads CASTIQGSDEQFF. In DNA, the CDR3 is TGTGCCAGCACCATACAGGGCTCGGATGAGCAGTTCTTC.